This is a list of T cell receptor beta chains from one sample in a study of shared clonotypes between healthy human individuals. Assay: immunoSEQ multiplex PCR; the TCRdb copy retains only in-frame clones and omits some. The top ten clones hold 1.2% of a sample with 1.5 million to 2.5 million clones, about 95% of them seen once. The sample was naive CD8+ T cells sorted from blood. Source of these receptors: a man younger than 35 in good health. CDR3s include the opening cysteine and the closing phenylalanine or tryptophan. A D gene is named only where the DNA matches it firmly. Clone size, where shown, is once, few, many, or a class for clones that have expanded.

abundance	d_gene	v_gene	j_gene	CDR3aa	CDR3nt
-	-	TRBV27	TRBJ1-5	CASSFMGNQPQHF	TGTGCCAGCAGTTTTATGGGCAATCAGCCCCAGCATTTT
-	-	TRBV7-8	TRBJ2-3	CASSLAGPTDTQYF	TGTGCCAGCAGCTTAGCGGGGCCCACAGATACGCAGTATTTT
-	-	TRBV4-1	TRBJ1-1	CASSQTQSGGTEAFF	TGCGCCAGCAGCCAAACTCAAAGCGGTGGCACTGAAGCTTTCTTT
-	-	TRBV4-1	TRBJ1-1	CASSPRQRAYTEAFF	TGCGCCAGCAGCCCCCGCCAGAGGGCCTACACTGAAGCTTTCTTT
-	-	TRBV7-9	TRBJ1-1	CASSLWPRGRSGNTEAFF	TGTGCCAGCAGCTTGTGGCCGCGAGGGAGATCAGGGAACACTGAAGCTTTCTTT
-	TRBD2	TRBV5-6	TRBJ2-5	CASSGGGWETQYF	TGTGCCAGCAGCGGCGGGGGTTGGGAGACCCAGTACTTC
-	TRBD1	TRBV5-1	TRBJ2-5	CASSLAGSGGVETQYF	TGCGCCAGCAGCTTGGCCGGGTCAGGGGGCGTTGAGACCCAGTACTTC
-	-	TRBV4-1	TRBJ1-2	CASSLAPQGSNYGYTF	TGCGCCAGCAGCCTAGCCCCCCAGGGGTCTAACTATGGCTACACCTTC
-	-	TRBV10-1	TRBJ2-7	CASSEGGDPVEQYF	TGCGCCAGCAGTGAGGGAGGGGATCCCGTCGAGCAGTACTTC
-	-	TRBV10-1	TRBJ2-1	CASRALGNEQFF	TGCGCCAGCAGAGCCTTGGGCAATGAGCAGTTCTTC
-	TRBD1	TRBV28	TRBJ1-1	CAIQGMNTEAFF	TGTGCCATACAGGGGATGAACACTGAAGCTTTCTTT
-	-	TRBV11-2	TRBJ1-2	CASSPDWDYGYTF	TGTGCCAGCAGCCCAGACTGGGACTATGGCTACACCTTC
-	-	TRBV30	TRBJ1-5	CAWSAGAWGQPQHF	TGTGCCTGGAGTGCAGGGGCTTGGGGTCAGCCCCAGCATTTT
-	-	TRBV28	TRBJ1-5	CASGLGNQPQHF	TGTGCCAGCGGGCTCGGAAATCAGCCCCAGCATTTT
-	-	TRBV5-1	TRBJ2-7	CASSLDEVYEQYF	TGCGCCAGCAGCTTAGACGAAGTCTACGAGCAGTACTTC
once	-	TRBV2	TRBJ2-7	CASSQDSRPYEQYF	TGTGCCAGCAGCCAAGACAGCCGACCCTACGAGCAGTACTTC
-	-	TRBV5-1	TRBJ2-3	CASRTQSTDTQYF	TGCGCCAGCAGGACACAGAGCACAGATACGCAGTATTTT
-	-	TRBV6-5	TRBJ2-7	CASGGGTYEQYF	TGTGCCAGCGGCGGTGGAACCTACGAGCAGTACTTC
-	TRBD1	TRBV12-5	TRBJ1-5	CASGFTGDPYSNQPQHF	TGTGCTAGTGGTTTCACAGGGGACCCTTATAGCAATCAGCCCCAGCATTTT
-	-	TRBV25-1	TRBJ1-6	CASSEPSDGSNYNSPLHF	TGTGCCAGCAGTGAACCCTCGGACGGCAGTAACTATAATTCACCCCTCCACTTT
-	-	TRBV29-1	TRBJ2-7	CSVVASSYEQYF	TGCAGCGTTGTTGCCAGCTCCTACGAGCAGTACTTC
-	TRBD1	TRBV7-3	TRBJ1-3	CASSSGRTGDTIYF	TGTGCCAGCAGCAGTGGCCGAACAGGGGACACCATATATTTT
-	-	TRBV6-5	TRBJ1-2	CASSTGTVYGYTF	TGTGCCAGCAGCACCGGGACGGTCTATGGCTACACCTTC
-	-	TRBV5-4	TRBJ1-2	CASSQAGTLITGGYTF	TGTGCCAGCAGCCAGGCCGGGACACTAATTACCGGCGGCTACACCTTC
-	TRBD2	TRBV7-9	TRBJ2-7	CASSSTGTSGEVSYEQYF	TGTGCCAGCAGCTCCACCGGGACTAGCGGGGAGGTTTCCTACGAGCAGTACTTC